A single sample is the source of the 10 T cell receptor beta chains below, sequenced in a study of cytotoxic CD8 clonotypes in ibrutinib-treated CLL. The protocol was immunoSEQ multiplex PCR, while the TCRdb copy is restricted to in-frame clones and leaves out a portion. Seen here are approximately 140,000 clones, around three quarters observed once, and the top ten hold around 30%. Here the sequenced sample was PBMCs, taken after 12 months of ibrutinib treatment. The source of these receptors is a human donor with chronic lymphocytic leukemia.

This clone was seen only a few times. DNA of the CDR3: TGTGCCAGCAGTTTTATATCCGGTGGAAACACCATATATTTT. It encodes CASSFISGGNTIYF. The rearrangement joins TRBV28 to TRBJ1-3, with D hard to call. V was pared by 3 bases and J by 3 bases, with 9 bases between. CDR3 size: 14 residues. Germline V lookup: CDR1 MDHEN, CDR2 SYDVKM.

V and J are TRBV11-3 and TRBJ1-2; the D gene is possibly TRBD1 (5 bases). The CDR3 length is 15 residues. The V end was cut by 5 bases, the J end by 1 base, with 14 bases between. Germline V lookup: CDR1 SGHNT, CDR2 YENEEA. This CDR3 is CASSTRQSLNYGYTF. In DNA, the CDR3 is TGTGCCAGCAGCACCAGACAGTCCCTTAACTATGGCTACACCTTC.

The V gene is TRBV2, the J gene TRBJ1-1, with a weak D call TRBD1 (5 bases). The germline V gene encodes CDR1 SNHLY and CDR2 FYNNEI. V gave up 6 bases and J gave up 1 base, with 12 bases separating them. The CDR3 sequence is 14 residues long. The CDR3 loop is CASSRIRENTEAFF. Written as DNA, the CDR3 is TGTGCCAGCAGCAGAATCAGGGAGAACACTGAAGCTTTCTTT.

The V gene is TRBV14, the J gene TRBJ1-1; D not resolved. The germline V and J ends were trimmed by 0 bases and 0 bases, with 8 bases remaining between them. CDR3 size: 15 residues. Germline V gene lookup returns CDR1 SGHDN and CDR2 FVKESK. CDR3 loop: CASSQDSRLNTEAFF. CDR3 nucleotides: TGTGCCAGCAGCCAAGATAGCAGATTGAACACTGAAGCTTTCTTT.

The chain has TRBV7-8 and TRBJ2-7, with 7 bases identical to TRBD1. The V and J ends lost 5 bases and 6 bases, in that order; junction bases with no gene match: 10. The CDR3 loop spans 14 amino acids. Looked up from germline, CDR1 is SGHVS and CDR2 is FQNEAQ. The CDR3 sequence is CASSPGQTQGEQYF. CDR3 DNA: TGTGCCAGCAGCCCGGGACAGACCCAGGGCGAGCAGTACTTC.

The chain carries TRBV14 and TRBJ2-2; the D is unclear. The germline CDR1 and CDR2 sequences are SGHDN and FVKESK. The CDR3 is 14 residues long. V was pared by 0 bases and J by 1 base, with 3 bases between. This chain's CDR3 is CASSQDWNTGELFF. The DNA of the CDR3 is TGTGCCAGCAGCCAAGATTGGAACACCGGGGAGCTGTTTTTT.

This clone was seen repeatedly, ten times or more. The CDR3, as DNA: TGTGCCGGTAGGGCTAGCATCGCCGGGGAGCTGTTTTTT. Translated: CAGRASIAGELFF. The chain links TRBV28 to TRBJ2-2; D is possibly TRBD2 (5 bases). V dropped 11 bases and J dropped 6 bases, with 16 bases sitting between them. Germline CDR1 and CDR2: MDHEN and SYDVKM. The CDR3 extends over 13 amino acids.

The DNA for the CDR3 is TGTGCCAGCAGCTTAAGTGGCAGAAACTATGGCTACACCTTC. Translated, it gives CASSLSGRNYGYTF. This chain links TRBV7-2 with TRBJ1-2; D gene unclear. The germline V gene encodes CDR1 SGHTA and CDR2 FQGNSA. The CDR3 is made up of 14 amino acids. Trimming pared 2 bases from V and 2 bases from J, leaving 9 bases between. Full variable domain (remainder filled in from reference TRBV7-2 and TRBJ1-2): GAGVSQSPSNKVTEKGKDVELRCDPISGHTALYWYRQSLGQGLEFLIYFQGNSAPDKSGLPSDRFSAERTGGSVSTLTIQRTQQEDSAVYLCASSLSGRNYGYTFGSGTRLTVV.

The chain links TRBV4-1 to TRBJ1-2; TRBD1 is a possible D gene (5 bases). Trimming pared 4 bases from V and 8 bases from J, leaving 14 bases between. From germline, CDR1 is MGHRA and CDR2 YSYEKL. This CDR3 contains 13 residues. This CDR3 is CASSLNSEGGYTF. The CDR3 DNA reads as TGCGCCAGCAGCCTCAATTCGGAGGGGGGCTACACCTTC.

This clone was recorded a few times. This chain links TRBV13 with TRBJ1-1, with no clear D. CDR3 length equals 15 residues. Germline V gene data show CDR1 as PRHDT and CDR2 as FYEKMQ (reference sequence). V lost 4 bases, J lost 2 bases, and 14 bases lay in between. This chain's CDR3 is CASSSTDRANTEAFF. The CDR3 bases are TGTGCCAGCAGCTCCACCGACCGGGCCAACACTGAAGCTTTCTTT.